The 32 T cell receptor beta chains given below trace back to one sample, sequenced in a study of blood T cell repertoires in COVID-19. TCRdb's table, derived via immunoSEQ multiplex PCR, lists solely in-frame clones and lacks some. The sample contains around 250,000 clones, about nine tenths of which appear only once. The source material was peripheral blood. These receptors came from a man aged 35-49 years with active or convalescent COVID-19.

V usage is TRBV4-2 and J usage is TRBJ1-4; 7 positions match TRBD1. Germline CDR1 reads LGHNA; CDR2 reads YNFKEQ. The junction had 6 bases not matched to a gene; V was cut back by 1 base and J by 7 bases. The length of the CDR3 is 15 residues. The CDR3 coding sequence is TGTGCCAGCAGCCAAGTCAGCACAGGGGCTGAAAAACTGTTTTTT. It codes for CASSQVSTGAEKLFF.

This clone was detected once. J is TRBJ1-2 and V is TRBV7-9; 8 nucleotides align to TRBD1. This CDR3 has 17 amino acids. V was clipped by 0 bases and J by 0 bases; unmatched bases: 6. From germline, CDR1 is SEHNR and CDR2 FQNEAQ (reference sequence). The CDR3 loop reads CASSLADRARTNYGYTF. Written as DNA, the CDR3 is TGTGCCAGCAGCTTAGCGGACAGGGCGCGGACTAACTATGGCTACACCTTC.

The rearrangement uses TRBV11-3 and TRBJ2-1, with TRBD2 identical over 12 bases. Germline loops: CDR1 SGHNT, CDR2 YENEEA. V lost 4 bases, J lost 6 bases, and 7 bases stayed unmatched. The CDR3 is 16 amino acids. The CDR3 region is CASSSALAGGFNEQFF. As DNA, the CDR3 is TGTGCCAGCAGCTCCGCACTAGCGGGAGGTTTCAATGAGCAGTTCTTC.

The chain combines TRBV6-5 with TRBJ2-2; 7 bases agree with TRBD1. V gave up 5 bases and J gave up 2 bases; unmatched junction bases: 2. This CDR3 is built from 14 residues. Germline-derived CDR1 and CDR2 are MNHEY and SVGAGI. CDR3 in DNA: TGTGCCAGCAGTAGGGGGCGCAACACCGGGGAGCTGTTTTTT. Amino acids: CASSRGRNTGELFF.

J is TRBJ2-1 and V is TRBV13, with TRBD2 matching over 11 bases. CDR3 length: 16 amino acids. V lost 3 bases, J lost 6 bases, and 7 bases stayed unmatched. Germline CDR1 reads PRHDT; CDR2 reads FYEKMQ (reference sequence). CDR3 DNA: TGTGCCAGCAGCTTCGGTCTAGCGGGGGGTGGCAATGAGCAGTTCTTC. Translated: CASSFGLAGGGNEQFF.

V and J are TRBV5-6 and TRBJ1-6; TRBD1 matches 9 bases. The V segment lost 3 bases and the J segment 9 bases; nucleotides outside the gene matches: 7. This CDR3 is built from 15 residues. Per the germline V gene, CDR1 is SGHDT and CDR2 is YYEEEE. CDR3 sequence (DNA): TGTGCCAGCAGCTCCCGGGACAGGGTTGGTTCACCCCTCCACTTT. The encoded protein is CASSSRDRVGSPLHF.

This chain connects TRBV1 to TRBJ2-3; TRBD2 is taken as the D call from the table, unchecked against the DNA. TRBV1 is a listed pseudogene. The CDR3 is made up of 14 amino acids. CDR3 region: CTSSPRDYTDTQYF. The CDR3 region has the DNA TGCACCAGCAGCCCCAGAGACTACACAGATACGCAGTATTTT.

V gene TRBV28 combines with J gene TRBJ2-7; 9 bases are a match to TRBD2. Germline CDR1 is MDHEN and CDR2 is SYDVKM. This CDR3 contains 14 residues. J gave up 2 bases and V 7 bases, and 6 bases lay outside the gene matches. In nucleotides, the CDR3 is TGTGCCAGCATCGCGGGAGGGCCTGCCTACGAGCAGTACTTC. It encodes CASIAGGPAYEQYF. Combining the CDR3 with reference TRBV28 and TRBJ2-7 gives the whole variable domain DVKVTQSSRYLVKRTGEKVFLECVQDMDHENMFWYRQDPGLGLRLIYFSYDVKMKEKGDIPEGYSVSREKKERFSLILESASTNQTSMYLCASIAGGPAYEQYFGPGTRLTVT.

The chain has TRBV12-5 and TRBJ2-3; TRBD1 matches at 7 bases. The J segment lost 2 bases and the V segment lost 6 bases, leaving 5 bases of the junction unmatched. The length of the CDR3 is 14 residues. In germline, CDR1 is LGHNT, CDR2 FRNRAP. The CDR3 DNA follows: TGTGCTAGTGGCAGGGGACAGCTCACAGATACGCAGTATTTT. It specifies CASGRGQLTDTQYF.

This chain connects TRBV2 to TRBJ1-1, with 9 bases identical to TRBD1. J was trimmed by 6 bases and V by 7 bases; bases with no gene match: 9. Germline loops: CDR1 SNHLY, CDR2 FYNNEI. This CDR3 is 14 amino acids long. Here the CDR3 reads CASKWDREFSEAFF. In DNA form, the CDR3 reads TGTGCCAGCAAATGGGACAGGGAATTCTCTGAAGCTTTCTTT. The full variable domain, its missing parts supplied by reference TRBV2 and TRBJ1-1, is EPEVTQTPSHQVTQMGQEVILRCVPISNHLYFYWYRQILGQKVEFLVSFYNNEISEKSEIFDDQFSVERPDGSNFTLKIRSTKLEDSAMYFCASKWDREFSEAFFGQGTRLTVV.

The chain employs TRBV3-1 (or the pseudogene TRBV3-2) and TRBJ2-5; 7 nucleotides agree with TRBD2. With 0 bases clipped from V and 2 bases from J, the junction kept 6 bases outside the gene matches. In germline, CDR1 is LGHDT, CDR2 YNNKEL (reference sequence). This CDR3 is 16 amino acids long. This CDR3 is CASSQDGGGGQETQYF. CDR3 bases: TGTGCCAGCAGCCAAGATGGGGGGGGAGGACAAGAGACCCAGTACTTC.

The chain couples TRBV28 to TRBJ1-5, with unresolved D. The CDR3 totals 17 residues. Trimming shortened V by 5 bases and J by 4 bases, and 21 bases separated the two germline ends. The V gene's germline CDR1 is MDHEN and CDR2 SYDVKM. Written as DNA, the CDR3 is TGTGCCAGCAGTGCCCGCGAGGGCGGGGAAGGGAATCAGCCCCAGCATTTT. Its translation: CASSAREGGEGNQPQHF.

The rearrangement links TRBV3-1 (or the pseudogene TRBV3-2) to TRBJ2-7; TRBD2 might be the D (6 bases). The CDR3 is 13 residues long. Germline V gene lookup returns CDR1 LGHDT and CDR2 YNNKEL (reference sequence). Trimming left V 5 bases short and J 5 bases short, with 13 bases between. The CDR3 coding sequence is TGTGCCAGCAGCAGAGATCCGGGGGACGAGCAGTACTTC. Encoded protein: CASSRDPGDEQYF.

The chain combines TRBV6-5 with TRBJ1-6; TRBD1 is a possible D gene (5 bases). In germline, CDR1 is MNHEY, CDR2 SVGAGI. Trimming pared 0 bases from V and 6 bases from J, leaving 9 bases between. The CDR3 covers 15 residues. This CDR3 reads CASSYSGGANSPLHF. CDR3 nucleotide sequence: TGTGCCAGCAGTTACTCGGGAGGGGCTAATTCACCCCTCCACTTT.

The chain uses TRBV2 and TRBJ1-4; 7 bases match TRBD1. Per germline, CDR1 SNHLY and CDR2 FYNNEI. The CDR3 spans 15 residues. Trimming at V came to 9 bases and at J to 10 bases, leaving 17 bases not matched to a gene. The CDR3 DNA reads TGTGCCAGTTCCCTACCGGGACAGCTGCTTCGAAAACTGTTTTTT. Residues: CASSLPGQLLRKLFF.

The chain recombines TRBV7-3 with TRBJ2-1, with TRBD2 matching 10 bases. There are 14 residues in the CDR3. The V gene's germline CDR1 is SGHTA and CDR2 FQGTGA. J gave up 6 bases and V 5 bases, and 4 bases lay outside the gene matches. The CDR3 is CASSASGSLNEQFF. The CDR3 DNA sequence: TGTGCCAGCAGCGCTAGCGGGAGTCTCAATGAGCAGTTCTTC.

A word on this clone: The sample holds other DNA sequences that translate to the same CDR3. The CDR3 bases are TGTGCCAGCAGCGTACAGGGGACAGATACGCAGTATTTT. This sequence encodes CASSVQGTDTQYF. V and J are TRBV9 and TRBJ2-3, with a possible D match to TRBD1 (6 bases). CDR1 is SGDLS, CDR2 YYNGEE, per germline. The CDR3 is 13 amino acids. V lost 1 base, J lost 3 bases, and 6 bases lay in between. The full variable domain, in which reference TRBV9 and TRBJ2-3 provide the parts outside the CDR3, is DSGVTQTPKHLITATGQRVTLRCSPRSGDLSVYWYQQSLDQGLQFLIQYYNGEERAKGNILERFSAQQFPDLHSELNLSSLELGDSALYFCASSVQGTDTQYFGPGTRLTVL.

The rearrangement links TRBV12-3 or TRBV12-4 to TRBJ2-1; TRBD2 might be the D (7 bases). V was clipped by 5 bases and J by 8 bases, with 10 bases between them. The CDR3 has 12 residues. For the CDR3, the DNA is TGTGCCAGCAGTAGGGGGGGCGATGAGCAGTTCTTC. As protein: CASSRGGDEQFF.

The rearrangement links TRBV4-2 to TRBJ2-2; no firm D call. Germline V gene sequence: CDR1 LGHNA, CDR2 YNFKEQ. V gave up 0 bases and J gave up 4 bases, with 12 bases separating them. This CDR3 region has 16 residues. CDR3: CASSQERLVSTGELFF. Written as DNA, the CDR3 is TGTGCCAGCAGCCAAGAGCGTCTAGTAAGCACCGGGGAGCTGTTTTTT.

This clone was detected once. The chain uses TRBV11-3 and TRBJ2-7, with 7 bases matching TRBD1. The CDR3 has 13 amino acids. J lost 5 bases, V lost 4 bases, and 5 bases had no gene match. CDR1 and CDR2 from the germline V gene are SGHNT and YENEEA. The CDR3 region is CASSSGQLNEQYF. The CDR3 DNA follows: TGTGCCAGCAGCTCGGGACAGCTCAACGAGCAGTACTTC.

The chain is built from TRBV27 and TRBJ2-3; TRBD1 matches at 8 bases. V lost 8 bases and J lost 4; bases outside the gene matches: 14. The germline V gene has CDR1 MNHEY and CDR2 SMNVEV (reference sequence). This CDR3 region has 16 residues. CDR3 bases: TGTGCCAGCGCAAGACCGGGACAGGCGCCTCCAGATACGCAGTATTTT. This translates into CASARPGQAPPDTQYF.

This chain uses TRBV28 with TRBJ1-6; D gene uncertain. Trimming left V 6 bases short and J 3 bases short, with 12 bases between. The germline V gene has CDR1 MDHEN and CDR2 SYDVKM. CDR3 length equals 15 residues. CDR3 sequence: CASSPAASYNSPLHF. The CDR3 nucleotides are TGTGCCAGCAGCCCCGCGGCGAGCTATAATTCACCCCTCCACTTT. The variable domain in full, with the rest retrieved from reference TRBV28 and TRBJ1-6, is DVKVTQSSRYLVKRTGEKVFLECVQDMDHENMFWYRQDPGLGLRLIYFSYDVKMKEKGDIPEGYSVSREKKERFSLILESASTNQTSMYLCASSPAASYNSPLHFGNGTRLTVT.

The V and J genes are TRBV9 and TRBJ2-3; tentatively, D is TRBD2 (6 bases). Trimming pared 2 bases from V and 4 bases from J, leaving 8 bases between. CDR1 and CDR2 from the germline V gene are SGDLS and YYNGEE. The CDR3 has 13 residues. This CDR3 is CASSVSGSDTQYF. Written as DNA, the CDR3 is TGTGCCAGCAGCGTTAGCGGATCAGATACGCAGTATTTT.

This clone was observed at least ten times. The chain carries TRBV21-1 and TRBJ1-2. TRBV21-1 is assigned pseudogene status. This CDR3 has 10 residues. CDR3 amino acids: CARGTSGYTF. CDR3 bases: TGTGCCAGGGGTACTAGCGGCTACACCTTC.

The chain combines TRBV7-9 with TRBJ2-1; 10 positions agree with TRBD1. V lost 1 base to trimming and J lost 0 bases; unmatched junction nucleotides: 3. This CDR3 contains 17 residues. The germline gives CDR1 SEHNR, CDR2 FQNEAQ (reference sequence). This CDR3 reads CASSLGRTGGSYNEQFF. The CDR3 bases are TGTGCCAGCAGCTTAGGGAGGACAGGGGGCTCCTACAATGAGCAGTTCTTC. Using reference TRBV7-9 and TRBJ2-1 for the parts outside the CDR3, the full variable domain is DTGVSQNPRHKITKRGQNVTFRCDPISEHNRLYWYRQTLGQGPEFLTYFQNEAQLEKSRLLSDRFSAERPKGSFSTLEIQRTEQGDSAMYLCASSLGRTGGSYNEQFFGPGTRLTVL.

V and J are TRBV5-1 and TRBJ2-1, with D perhaps matching TRBD1 (5 bases). V lost 1 base and J lost 5, with 13 bases in between. Germline lookup yields CDR1 SGHRS and CDR2 YFSETQ. CDR3 length: 15 residues. DNA for the CDR3: TGCGCCAGCAGCTTGATCACAGGATCGAACAATGAGCAGTTCTTC. This encodes CASSLITGSNNEQFF.

The table lists this clone with a count of one. This chain joins TRBV4-1 and TRBJ2-3, with 8 bases fitting TRBD2. V shed 8 bases, J shed 6 bases, and the junction held 13 bases outside the gene matches. This CDR3 contains 15 residues. CDR1 and CDR2 (germline): MGHRA, YSYEKL. The chain's CDR3 is CASRGGQDAGDTQYF. The CDR3 bases are TGCGCCAGCCGGGGGGGGCAGGACGCAGGGGATACGCAGTATTTT.

The chain employs TRBV29-1 and TRBJ2-5, with 10 bases that match TRBD1. The germline V gene has CDR1 SQVTM and CDR2 ANQGSEA. V lost 7 bases, J lost 5 bases, and 22 bases stayed unmatched. The CDR3 is 18 residues long. Here the CDR3 reads CSGTIGQGGPGPTETQYF. CDR3 in DNA: TGCAGCGGTACCATTGGACAGGGGGGACCCGGCCCGACCGAGACCCAGTACTTC.

The chain uses TRBV7-2 and TRBJ2-1; D is ambiguous. Deletions cut 5 bases from V and 4 bases from J, with 12 bases between. Germline assignment: CDR1 SGHTA and CDR2 FQGNSA. There are 14 residues in the CDR3. CDR3 nucleotides: TGTGCCAGCAGCCTCGTCTACCCATACAATGAGCAGTTCTTC. Its translation: CASSLVYPYNEQFF. The variable domain in full, completed from reference TRBV7-2 and TRBJ2-1, reads GAGVSQSPSNKVTEKGKDVELRCDPISGHTALYWYRQSLGQGLEFLIYFQGNSAPDKSGLPSDRFSAERTGGSVSTLTIQRTQQEDSAVYLCASSLVYPYNEQFFGPGTRLTVL.

This chain connects TRBV5-1 to TRBJ2-7, with 10 bases identical to TRBD1. Germline assignment: CDR1 SGHRS and CDR2 YFSETQ. With 4 bases clipped from V and 4 bases from J, the junction kept 5 bases outside the gene matches. This CDR3 spans 14 amino acids. Here the CDR3 DNA reads TGCGCCAGCAGCGACGGACAGGGGGTTTACGAGCAGTACTTC. This codes for CASSDGQGVYEQYF.

This chain uses TRBV12-2 with TRBJ1-5. TRBV12-2 is described as a pseudogene. This CDR3 region has 12 residues. The CDR3 nucleotides are TGTGCAAGTCGCTTCGAGTCGAGGCCCCAGCATTTT. Translation gives CASRFESRPQHF.

J is TRBJ2-1 and V is TRBV11-3; D is possibly TRBD2 (6 bases). V lost 0 bases, J lost 5 bases, and 14 bases lay in between. The CDR3 extends over 16 amino acids. CDR1 and CDR2 from the germline V gene are SGHNT and YENEEA. The CDR3 bases are TGTGCCAGCAGCTTAGATGGGGGGAACCCTCACAATGAGCAGTTCTTC. Translation gives CASSLDGGNPHNEQFF.